The 5 T cell receptor beta chains below were found in one sample sequenced in a study of shared clonotypes between healthy human individuals. TCRdb's table, derived via immunoSEQ multiplex PCR, lists solely in-frame clones and lacks some. The repertoire holds 2,500,000 or so clones, more than 80% seen once, with roughly 0.13% in the top ten. The specimen sequenced was naive CD4+ T cells sorted from blood. Subset given: CD45RA+ positively selected. The source of these receptors is a man aged 18 to 29 in good health.

This rearrangement joins TRBV10-2 to TRBJ2-7, with a possible D match to TRBD2 (6 bases). CDR1 is WSHSY and CDR2 is SAAADI in the germline V gene. CDR3 size: 12 residues. Trimming pared 6 bases from V and 7 bases from J, leaving 13 bases between. The CDR3 region has the DNA TGCGCCAGCAGGAAACCTGCGGGGGAGCAGTACTTC. Amino acids: CASRKPAGEQYF.

This clone was seen a single time. The CDR3 loop reads CASSVASTNYGYTF. CDR3 nucleotides: TGTGCCAGCAGCGTAGCCTCGACTAACTATGGCTACACCTTC. The chain is built from TRBV9 and TRBJ1-2; D uncertain. From germline, CDR1 is SGDLS and CDR2 YYNGEE. The CDR3 is made up of 14 amino acids. The V end was cut by 0 bases, the J end by 0 bases, with 6 bases between.

V usage is TRBV5-1 and J usage is TRBJ2-1; the D is unclear. Trimming pared 2 bases from V and 0 bases from J, leaving 12 bases between. The CDR3 runs to 16 residues. Germline-derived CDR1 and CDR2 are SGHRS and YFSETQ. CDR3 residues: CASSFFTGYSYNEQFF. In DNA form, the CDR3 reads TGCGCCAGCAGCTTCTTTACTGGGTACTCCTACAATGAGCAGTTCTTC.

The V and J genes are TRBV5-6 and TRBJ2-1; TRBD1 matches 11 bases. The CDR3 is 18 amino acids. The trim removed 0 bases at V and 5 bases at J, leaving 10 bases unmatched. CDR1 and CDR2 from the germline V gene are SGHDT and YYEEEE. CDR3 amino acids: CASSLEPGQGEWDNEQFF. The CDR3 nucleotides are TGTGCCAGCAGCTTGGAACCGGGACAGGGGGAGTGGGACAATGAGCAGTTCTTC.

The chain employs TRBV6-5 and TRBJ1-2, with D uncertain. Germline CDR1 and CDR2: MNHEY and SVGAGI. V lost 8 bases, J lost 8 bases, and 15 bases lay in between. This CDR3 comprises 12 residues. CDR3 sequence reads: CASFAPGRGYTF. CDR3 nucleotides: TGTGCCAGCTTCGCCCCGGGAAGGGGCTACACCTTC.